This TCR beta chain was sequenced during a study of human T cells and chemical hapten exposure. General study results and limits: High-frequency TCRs, those above 1 in 1000, stayed the same after DPC sensitization.

In this sample, this clonotype turned up many times. Antigen unknown. Time point of the sample: patch test 2, 6 weeks after DPC sensitization. Treatment here: therapeutic diphenylcyclopropenone sensitization with weekly scalp DPC. TCRdb analysed the RACE reads with MiXCR anew, one entry per CDR3 protein. The table lists approximately 110,000 distinct CDR3 sequences, roughly a tenth of them singletons. Germline CDR1 is SGHRS and CDR2 is YFSETQ. After removal of 4 bases from V and 2 bases from J, the junction contained 6 bases not matched to a gene. The CDR3 consists of 16 residues. The V call is TRBV5-1, the J call TRBJ2-1; 10 bases line up with TRBD2. The sequences come from whole blood, collected in connection with sensitization to the hapten diphenylcyclopropenone (DPC). The sequence was obtained from a woman in her thirties or forties with alopecia areata. Some clones in this sample may be carry-over from other donors' samples. Written as DNA, the CDR3 is TGCGCCAGCAGCCTCGCCGGGACTAGCGCCTACAATGAGCAGTTCTTC. Its protein product is CASSLAGTSAYNEQFF.